Below are 27 T cell receptor beta chains sequenced from a single sample in a study of T cell responses to AZD1222 COVID-19 vaccine. Only in-frame clones appear in the TCRdb table, and some are missing; sequencing was by immunoSEQ multiplex PCR. The sample lists 100,000 to 150,000 clones, under 90% occurring once. Sequenced here: peripheral blood, sampled on day 0 of AZD1222 vaccination. Receptors originate from an adult in good health.

The gene calls are TRBV5-1 and TRBJ2-2, with 7 bases lining up with TRBD1. Per germline, CDR1 SGHRS and CDR2 YFSETQ. The CDR3 runs to 15 residues. V shed 5 bases and J 1 base; nucleotides not matched to a gene: 5. Here the CDR3 reads CASSPGTVNTGELFF. The CDR3 DNA follows: TGCGCCAGCAGTCCCGGGACAGTGAACACCGGGGAGCTGTTTTTT.

Comments on this clone: The sample has other DNA sequences that encode this CDR3 too. This chain links TRBV12-3 or TRBV12-4 with TRBJ1-1; tentatively, D is TRBD1 (6 bases). The CDR3 length is 11 residues. V was shortened by 3 bases and J by 8 bases, with 7 bases between the two germline ends. The CDR3 coding sequence is TGTGCCAGCAGTTTGGGGACAGAAGCTTTCTTT. This translates into CASSLGTEAFF.

As to this clone: Compared with germline, one end of the junction differs, possibly owing to a read error. The gene calls are TRBV24-1 and TRBJ2-1, with D possibly being TRBD1 or TRBD2 (5 bases each). The CDR3 loop spans 16 amino acids. Germline assignment: CDR1 KGHDR and CDR2 SFDVKD. As DNA, the CDR3 is TGTGTCACCAGTGACCAACCCCCGGGGCCCTACAATGAGCAGTTCTTC. Translation: CVTSDQPPGPYNEQFF.

V usage is TRBV7-2 and J usage is TRBJ2-7; 7 bases line up with TRBD1. V was clipped by 1 base and J by 4 bases; unmatched bases: 7. From germline, CDR1 is SGHTA and CDR2 FQGNSA. The CDR3 runs 15 residues. DNA for the CDR3: TGTGCCAGCAGCTTAGTGCAGGACAGGTTTTACGAGCAGTACTTC. This translates into CASSLVQDRFYEQYF.

This chain connects TRBV11-3 to TRBJ2-7, with TRBD1 matching 8 bases. This CDR3 has 12 amino acids. The V gene end was trimmed by 5 bases and the J gene end by 6 bases; junction bases not matched to a gene: 3. Germline loops: CDR1 SGHNT, CDR2 YENEEA. DNA for the CDR3: TGTGCCAGCAGCCCAGACAGGGGCGAGCAGTACTTC. This sequence encodes CASSPDRGEQYF.

The rearrangement joins TRBV6-6 to TRBJ1-1; TRBD1 is a possible D gene (5 bases). Germline V gene lookup returns CDR1 MNHNY and CDR2 SVGAGI (reference sequence). The CDR3 spans 14 residues. Trimming removed 1 base at V and 0 bases at J, with 6 bases between. This CDR3 is CASSYWDVNTEAFF. DNA for the CDR3: TGTGCCAGCAGTTACTGGGACGTGAACACTGAAGCTTTCTTT.

V usage is TRBV7-9 and J usage is TRBJ2-1, with 7 positions matching TRBD1. Germline trimming cut 5 bases from V and 2 bases from J; bases unmatched to any gene: 9. Germline V CDR1 and CDR2: SEHNR, FQNEAQ (reference sequence). The CDR3 runs 16 residues. CDR3 residues: CASSVSTGAPYNEQFF. CDR3 DNA: TGTGCCAGCAGCGTATCCACAGGGGCCCCCTACAATGAGCAGTTCTTC.

This clone was found once. The chain combines TRBV15 with TRBJ2-3; 8 bases agree with TRBD2. V shed 0 bases and J 5 bases; nucleotides not matched to a gene: 4. Germline V gives CDR1 LNHNV, CDR2 YYDKDF (reference sequence). The CDR3 runs to 15 residues. The CDR3 protein is CATSRDPGREDTQYF. The DNA of the CDR3 is TGTGCCACCAGCAGAGATCCCGGGAGGGAAGATACGCAGTATTTT.

The V and J genes are TRBV3-1 (or the pseudogene TRBV3-2) and TRBJ2-2; weak D call: TRBD2 (6 bases). The CDR3 runs to 15 residues. CDR1 is LGHDT, CDR2 YNNKEL, per germline (reference sequence). The V end was cut by 2 bases, the J end by 5 bases, with 12 bases between. For the CDR3, the DNA is TGTGCCAGCAGCCAATGGGGGGAACGGACCGGGGAGCTGTTTTTT. It translates to CASSQWGERTGELFF.

The CDR3 reads CASSGGLPSPLHF. For the CDR3, the DNA is TGTGCCAGCTCTGGGGGACTCCCTTCACCCCTCCACTTT. The chain joins TRBV6-6 to TRBJ1-6; tentatively, D is TRBD1 (5 bases). Per germline, CDR1 MNHNY and CDR2 SVGAGI (reference sequence). V shed 8 bases and J shed 9 bases, with 14 bases lying between them. This CDR3 spans 13 amino acids.

In this sample, this clone turned up a few times. CDR3: CASSQDAQGARSGANVLTF. In DNA form, the CDR3 reads TGCGCCAGCAGCCAAGACGCACAGGGGGCGCGCTCTGGGGCCAACGTCCTGACTTTC. This chain connects TRBV4-3 to TRBJ2-6, with TRBD1 matching over 9 bases. CDR1 is LGHNA and CDR2 is YSLEER in the germline V gene. CDR3 length equals 19 residues. J gave up 0 bases and V 0 bases, and 6 bases lay outside the gene matches.

The rearrangement joins TRBV7-5 to TRBJ2-1; TRBD2 was called by the table and not checked on the DNA. TRBV7-5 is flagged as a pseudogene. CDR3 length: 22 residues. The CDR3 is CARSLPLGTSGGPSSSYNEQFF. The DNA of the CDR3 is TGTGCCAGAAGCCTCCCTCTAGGGACTAGCGGGGGGCCTTCAAGCTCCTACAATGAGCAGTTCTTC.

The chain has TRBV27 and TRBJ2-7; D gene unclear. V lost 4 bases to trimming and J lost 3 bases, with 13 bases between them. Germline assignment: CDR1 MNHEY and CDR2 SMNVEV (reference sequence). The CDR3 extends over 14 amino acids. The CDR3 loop reads CASSSLEVIYEQYF. DNA of the CDR3: TGTGCCAGCAGTTCCCTAGAAGTTATCTACGAGCAGTACTTC.

The V and J genes are TRBV27 and TRBJ1-2; 10 nucleotides align to TRBD1. Trimming cost V 4 bases and J 3 bases; bases outside gene matches: 5. Germline-derived CDR1 and CDR2 are MNHEY and SMNVEV (reference sequence). This CDR3 is built from 15 residues. CDR3 amino acids: CASSSAGTGDYGYTF. The CDR3 DNA is TGTGCCAGCAGTTCCGCCGGGACAGGGGACTATGGCTACACCTTC.

The chain combines TRBV15 with TRBJ1-2, with D perhaps TRBD1 (5 bases). The ends were cut back, 4 bases at V and 6 bases at J, with 12 bases in the middle. CDR3 length equals 13 residues. CDR1 is LNHNV, CDR2 YYDKDF, per germline (reference sequence). CDR3 region: CATSIGGVHGYTF. The DNA for the CDR3 is TGTGCCACCAGCATAGGAGGGGTCCATGGCTACACCTTC.

The J gene is TRBJ1-2, the V gene TRBV2; TRBD1 is a possible D gene (5 bases). The CDR3 consists of 13 residues. CDR1 is SNHLY and CDR2 is FYNNEI in the germline V gene. With 5 bases removed from V and 2 bases from J, the gap between germline ends came to 9 bases. The chain's CDR3 is CASSPDRNYGYTF. The CDR3 DNA follows: TGTGCCAGCAGTCCTGACAGAAACTATGGCTACACCTTC.

The rearrangement links TRBV30 to TRBJ1-2, with 8 bases identical to TRBD1. CDR3 size: 13 residues. V shed 3 bases, J shed 6 bases, and the junction held 6 bases outside the gene matches. Germline CDR1 GTSNPN, CDR2 SVGIG (reference sequence). CDR3: CAWRPGQADGYTF. CDR3 coding DNA: TGTGCCTGGAGACCGGGACAGGCTGATGGCTACACCTTC.

This chain connects TRBV4-1 to TRBJ1-6; 7 bases fit TRBD1. Germline trimming cut 2 bases from V and 5 bases from J; bases unmatched to any gene: 3. This CDR3 contains 15 residues. Germline CDR1 is MGHRA and CDR2 is YSYEKL. CDR3 protein: CASSQPDRNNSPLHF. In DNA form, the CDR3 reads TGCGCCAGCAGCCAACCGGACAGGAATAATTCACCCCTCCACTTT.

The chain uses TRBV27 and TRBJ1-2, with D unresolved. Deletions cut 5 bases from V and 4 bases from J, with 17 bases between. The CDR3 covers 15 residues. Germline CDR1 and CDR2: MNHEY and SMNVEV (reference sequence). This chain's CDR3 is CASSPAEQWGYGYTF. The DNA for the CDR3 is TGTGCCAGCAGTCCGGCGGAGCAGTGGGGCTATGGCTACACCTTC.

The rearrangement uses TRBV25-1 and TRBJ2-7; a possible D gene is TRBD1 (5 bases). Between the trimmed V and J ends, which lost 8 bases and 4 bases, there was a span of 15 bases. The CDR3 covers 13 residues. Germline V gives CDR1 MGHDK, CDR2 SYGVNS. The CDR3 DNA is TGTGCCAGCGGTCAGGGCTCTGTATACGAGCAGTACTTC. This encodes CASGQGSVYEQYF.

V usage is TRBV10-3 and J usage is TRBJ1-1, with D unclear. Trimming took 6 bases from V and 2 from J, leaving 10 bases between them. Per the germline V gene, CDR1 is ENHRY and CDR2 is SYGVKD. The CDR3 covers 13 residues. The DNA of the CDR3 is TGTGCCATCAGGATTAACAGAAACACTGAAGCTTTCTTT. Protein sequence: CAIRINRNTEAFF.

The gene calls are TRBV2 and TRBJ1-1; 7 bases fit TRBD1. Unmatched junction bases numbered 4, after V lost 6 bases and J lost 0 bases. The CDR3 loop spans 14 amino acids. Germline V gene data show CDR1 as SNHLY and CDR2 as FYNNEI. The CDR3 DNA follows: TGTGCCAGCAGAGGGGACAGTCTGAACACTGAAGCTTTCTTT. Its protein product is CASRGDSLNTEAFF.

The chain employs TRBV7-6 and TRBJ1-6, with 9 bases matching TRBD1. In germline, CDR1 is SGHVS, CDR2 FNYEAQ. The V segment lost 5 bases and the J segment 4 bases; nucleotides outside the gene matches: 12. This CDR3 contains 18 residues. The CDR3 coding sequence is TGTGCCAGCAGCGAAGGGGGACAGGGCTATTCGTATAATTCACCCCTCCACTTT. It is translated as CASSEGGQGYSYNSPLHF.

The chain employs TRBV6-5 and TRBJ1-1; weak D call: TRBD1 (6 bases). This CDR3 spans 12 amino acids. With 9 bases removed from V and 1 base from J, the gap between germline ends came to 9 bases. The germline V gene encodes CDR1 MNHEY and CDR2 SVGAGI. DNA of the CDR3: TGTGCCAGTGGACAGCGGAACACTGAAGCTTTCTTT. Translated, it gives CASGQRNTEAFF.

The chain links TRBV5-1 to TRBJ1-4; weak D call: TRBD1 (6 bases). CDR1 and CDR2 (germline): SGHRS, YFSETQ. The V end lost 4 bases, the J end lost 6 bases, and 13 bases lay between the germline ends. This CDR3 region has 14 residues. CDR3 coding DNA: TGCGCCAGCAGCCGGGACACGGAGCATGAAAAACTGTTTTTT. Protein: CASSRDTEHEKLFF.

The chain carries TRBV3-1 (or the pseudogene TRBV3-2) and TRBJ1-2; D is ambiguous. Germline V gives CDR1 LGHDT, CDR2 YNNKEL (reference sequence). Deletions cut 4 bases from V and 5 bases from J, with 5 bases between. The CDR3 contains 11 residues. The CDR3 coding sequence is TGTGCCAGCAGCCGGGGTTATGGCTACACCTTC. This sequence encodes CASSRGYGYTF.

This chain connects TRBV10-3 to TRBJ1-2; D gene ambiguous. CDR3 size: 13 residues. Trimming shortened V by 2 bases and J by 3 bases, and 7 bases separated the two germline ends. CDR1 ENHRY and CDR2 SYGVKD come from the germline V gene. In DNA, the CDR3 is TGTGCCATCAGTGAGGTCGGAGACTATGGCTACACCTTC. It encodes CAISEVGDYGYTF.